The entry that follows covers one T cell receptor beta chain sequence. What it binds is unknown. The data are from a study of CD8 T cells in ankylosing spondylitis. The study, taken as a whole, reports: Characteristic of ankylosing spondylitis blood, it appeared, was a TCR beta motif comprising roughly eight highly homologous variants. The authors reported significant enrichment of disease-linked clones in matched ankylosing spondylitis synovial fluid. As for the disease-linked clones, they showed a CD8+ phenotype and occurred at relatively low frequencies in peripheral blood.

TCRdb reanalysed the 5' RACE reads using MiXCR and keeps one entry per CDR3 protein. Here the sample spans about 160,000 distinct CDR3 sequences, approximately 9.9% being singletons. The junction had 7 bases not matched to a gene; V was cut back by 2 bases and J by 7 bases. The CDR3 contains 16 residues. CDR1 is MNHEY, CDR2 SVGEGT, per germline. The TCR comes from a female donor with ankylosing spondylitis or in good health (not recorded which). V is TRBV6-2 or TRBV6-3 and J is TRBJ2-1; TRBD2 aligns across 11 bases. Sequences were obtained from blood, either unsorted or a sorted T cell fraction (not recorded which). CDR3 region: CASSYRTSGSANEQFF. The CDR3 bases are TGTGCCAGCAGTTACCGTACTAGCGGGAGTGCGAATGAGCAGTTCTTC.